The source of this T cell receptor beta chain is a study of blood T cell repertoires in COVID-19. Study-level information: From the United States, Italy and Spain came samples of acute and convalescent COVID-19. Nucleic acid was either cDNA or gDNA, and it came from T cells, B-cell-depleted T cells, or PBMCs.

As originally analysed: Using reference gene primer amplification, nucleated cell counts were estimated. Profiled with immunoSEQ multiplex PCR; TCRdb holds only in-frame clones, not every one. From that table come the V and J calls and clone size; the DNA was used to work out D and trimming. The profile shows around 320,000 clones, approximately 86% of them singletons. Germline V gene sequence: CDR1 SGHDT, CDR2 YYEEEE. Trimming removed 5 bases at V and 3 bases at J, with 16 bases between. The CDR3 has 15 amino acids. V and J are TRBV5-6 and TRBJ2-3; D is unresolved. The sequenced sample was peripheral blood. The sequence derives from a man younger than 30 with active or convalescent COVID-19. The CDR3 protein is CASRRRRTETDTQYF. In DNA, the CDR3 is TGTGCCAGCAGACGCAGGCGCACGGAAACAGATACGCAGTATTTT.